The 14 T cell receptor beta chains given below trace back to one sample, sequenced in a study of Tregs in tolerant kidney transplant recipients. Profiled with immunoSEQ multiplex PCR; TCRdb holds only in-frame clones, not every one. The sample gives around 52,000 clones, around 80% of which show up once; around 5.2% is in the top ten. Sequencing was done on a sample of CD4+ T cells from blood. The receptors come from a human donor in good health.

The chain joins TRBV4-3 to TRBJ2-2, with TRBD1 as a possible D gene (6 bases). Germline lookup yields CDR1 LGHNA and CDR2 YSLEER. Trimming took off 0 bases at V and 2 bases at J, with 19 bases between the two ends. CDR3 length equals 19 residues. The CDR3: CASSQDLGRGVRNTGELFF. The CDR3 nucleotides are TGCGCCAGCAGCCAAGATCTTGGCAGGGGCGTCAGAAACACCGGGGAGCTGTTTTTT.

The CDR3 spells CASSLYMEKETQYF. The CDR3 region has the DNA TGTGCCAGCAGCTTATACATGGAAAAAGAGACCCAGTACTTC. The chain combines TRBV7-9 with TRBJ2-5; D gene unclear. The germline V gene encodes CDR1 SEHNR and CDR2 FQNEAQ (reference sequence). This CDR3 has 14 amino acids. V gave up 2 bases and J gave up 3 bases, with 10 bases separating them. Based on the CDR3 plus reference TRBV7-9 and TRBJ2-5, the full variable domain is DTGVSQNPRHKITKRGQNVTFRCDPISEHNRLYWYRQTLGQGPEFLTYFQNEAQLEKSRLLSDRFSAERPKGSFSTLEIQRTEQGDSAMYLCASSLYMEKETQYFGPGTRLLVL.

The table lists this clone with a count of one. The chain joins TRBV2 to TRBJ2-2; the D gene is possibly TRBD2 (6 bases). V lost 7 bases and J 4 bases, leaving 22 bases between the germline ends. The CDR3 sequence is 17 residues long. Germline values: CDR1 SNHLY, CDR2 FYNNEI. CDR3 sequence (DNA): TGTGCCAGCACGGAGGAGAGGAGGGCCGGGGGCACCGGGGAGCTGTTTTTT. It translates to CASTEERRAGGTGELFF.

V usage is TRBV2 and J usage is TRBJ1-2, with D perhaps matching TRBD1 (5 bases). The germline CDR1 and CDR2 sequences are SNHLY and FYNNEI. CDR3 length: 11 residues. The V end was cut by 4 bases, the J end by 6 bases, with 6 bases between. CDR3 amino acids: CASSVTDGYTF. The CDR3 DNA follows: TGTGCCAGCAGTGTGACAGATGGCTACACCTTC.

The table lists this clone with a count of one. The chain carries TRBV7-2 and TRBJ2-7; 8 positions agree with TRBD1. The CDR3 totals 16 residues. V dropped 5 bases and J dropped 2; count of bases not matched to a gene: 11. From germline, CDR1 is SGHTA and CDR2 FQGNSA. The CDR3 region has the DNA TGTGCCAGCAGCCGCGTAGGACAGGGTCCCCCCTACGAGCAGTACTTC. This gives the protein CASSRVGQGPPYEQYF.

This sequence joins TRBV5-1 and TRBJ1-1; D unresolved. V dropped 0 bases and J dropped 8 bases, with 11 bases sitting between them. The CDR3 consists of 13 residues. The V gene's germline CDR1 is SGHRS and CDR2 YFSETQ. CDR3 bases: TGCGCCAGCAGCTTGGAGTCTGGGGTCGAAGCTTTCTTT. This codes for CASSLESGVEAFF.

The V gene is TRBV5-1, the J gene TRBJ1-1; no clear D gene. The germline CDR1 and CDR2 sequences are SGHRS and YFSETQ. There are 13 residues in the CDR3. Trimming stripped 5 bases from V and 2 bases from J, with 10 bases between. The CDR3 protein is CASSPEVNTEAFF. The CDR3 region has the DNA TGCGCCAGCAGTCCTGAGGTAAACACTGAAGCTTTCTTT.

The chain carries TRBV6-5 and TRBJ1-6, with D perhaps TRBD1 (5 bases). The CDR3 is 14 amino acids. Between the trimmed V and J ends, which lost 6 bases and 10 bases, there was a span of 16 bases. CDR1 is MNHEY, CDR2 SVGAGI, per germline. In DNA, the CDR3 is TGTGCCAGCAGCTCAGGGTGGCTGGCCTCACCCCTCCACTTT. As protein: CASSSGWLASPLHF.

The sample holds many counts of this clone. The chain carries TRBV10-3 and TRBJ2-2, with 8 bases fitting TRBD2. The junction had 3 bases not matched to a gene; V was cut back by 6 bases and J by 0 bases. There are 15 residues in the CDR3. Germline V CDR1 and CDR2: ENHRY, SYGVKD. The DNA of the CDR3 is TGTGCCATCAGGTCGGGACTAGCGAACACCGGGGAGCTGTTTTTT. The encoded protein is CAIRSGLANTGELFF.

The genes are TRBV14 and TRBJ2-3; D gene unclear. With 1 base removed from V and 5 bases from J, the gap between germline ends came to 13 bases. Germline V lookup: CDR1 SGHDN, CDR2 FVKESK. The CDR3 is made up of 15 amino acids. CDR3 protein: CASSQGEARLDTQYF. Written as DNA, the CDR3 is TGTGCCAGCAGCCAAGGTGAAGCTAGGTTAGATACGCAGTATTTT.

This clone was recorded at least ten times. The CDR3 nucleotides are TGTGCCAGCAGCCCCGACTGGAGCGAGCAGTTCTTC. Protein sequence: CASSPDWSEQFF. V and J are TRBV5-4 and TRBJ2-1; D unclear. CDR1 is SGHNT and CDR2 is YYREEE in the germline V gene (reference sequence). The V end lost 4 bases, the J end lost 10 bases, and 12 bases lay between the germline ends. The CDR3 is 12 amino acids.

The rearrangement uses TRBV7-2 and TRBJ1-5; TRBD1 is a possible D gene (5 bases). CDR1 is SGHTA, CDR2 FQGNSA, per germline. Trimming pared 3 bases from V and 9 bases from J, leaving 30 bases between. The CDR3 extends over 19 amino acids. CDR3 DNA: TGTGCCAGCAGCTTGGGGCTTCGTAAGGGAGGGGAAGGATCACCGCCCCAGCATTTT. Its translation: CASSLGLRKGGEGSPPQHF.

The chain couples TRBV5-8 to TRBJ1-2, with D tentatively TRBD1 (5 bases). The V gene lost 6 bases and the J gene lost 4 bases, with 16 bases spanning the gap. CDR3 size: 14 residues. The germline V gene encodes CDR1 SGHTS and CDR2 YDEGEE. The CDR3 bases are TGTGCCAGCACTTGGGGGGAGGGGACCTATGGCTACACCTTC. This encodes CASTWGEGTYGYTF. Looking up the rest from reference TRBV5-8 and TRBJ1-2 gives the full variable domain: EAGVTQSPTHLIKTRGQQATLRCSPISGHTSVYWYQQALGLGLQFLLWYDEGEERNRGNFPPRFSGRQFPNYSSELNVNALELEDSALYLCASTWGEGTYGYTFGSGTRLTVV.

The rearrangement joins TRBV5-1 to TRBJ2-2, with 10 positions matching TRBD2. This CDR3 has 15 amino acids. Germline values: CDR1 SGHRS, CDR2 YFSETQ. After removal of 5 bases from V and 4 bases from J, the junction contained 5 bases not matched to a gene. For the CDR3, the DNA is TGCGCCAGCAGTATGGCTAGCGGGGGCACCGGGGAGCTGTTTTTT. Translation: CASSMASGGTGELFF.